This passage covers 13 T cell receptor beta chains from one sample sequenced in a study of CD8+ T cells in alopecia areata. RNA, once extracted, was reverse transcribed into cDNA for use as the sequencing template. The protocol was immunoSEQ multiplex PCR, while the TCRdb copy is restricted to in-frame clones and leaves out a portion. This sample carries some 95,000 clones, over 40% of them seen once, and the ten largest clones take 0.75% to 0.9%. Sequencing used CD4+ T cells sorted from blood. The receptors here all came from a human donor with alopecia areata.

This clone was detected only a few times. J is TRBJ1-6 and V is TRBV28; D may be TRBD1 (5 bases). In germline, CDR1 is MDHEN, CDR2 SYDVKM. The CDR3 loop spans 15 amino acids. The ends were cut back, 5 bases at V and 7 bases at J, with 15 bases in the middle. Here the CDR3 DNA reads TGTGCCAGCAGTCCTCTCACTCCAGGGAATTCACCCCTCCACTTT. Its translation: CASSPLTPGNSPLHF.

The rearrangement joins TRBV29-1 to TRBJ1-1, with 9 bases matching TRBD1. Trimming removed 4 bases from V and 6 bases from J; junction bases left unmatched: 6. CDR1 and CDR2 from the germline V gene are SQVTM and ANQGSEA. The CDR3 consists of 13 residues. CDR3 coding DNA: TGCAGCGTTGGACTAACAGGGGGCCCTGAAGCTTTCTTT. Amino acid sequence: CSVGLTGGPEAFF.

The chain joins TRBV29-1 to TRBJ2-1, with D maybe TRBD1 (6 bases). Trimming took off 6 bases at V and 15 bases at J, with 18 bases between the two ends. Per the germline V gene, CDR1 is SQVTM and CDR2 is ANQGSEA. The CDR3 consists of 11 residues. DNA for the CDR3: TGCAGCGTCAACGACAGGCTCCTCCGGTTCTTC. This translates into CSVNDRLLRFF.

This rearrangement joins TRBV29-1 to TRBJ2-6; D remains unclear. The CDR3 extends over 14 amino acids. CDR1 is SQVTM and CDR2 is ANQGSEA in the germline V gene. The V end was cut by 7 bases, the J end by 0 bases, with 10 bases between. The CDR3 bases are TGCAGCGCCCTTACCGACTCTGGGGCCAACGTCCTGACTTTC. Translation: CSALTDSGANVLTF.

CDR3 DNA: TGCGCCAGCAGCCAAGGACAGAGCTTCAATCAGCCCCAGCATTTT. Translation: CASSQGQSFNQPQHF. The chain combines TRBV4-1 with TRBJ1-5; a weak D match, TRBD1 (5 bases). V gave up 1 base and J gave up 3 bases, with 10 bases separating them. The CDR3 sequence is 15 residues long. Germline assignment: CDR1 MGHRA and CDR2 YSYEKL.

The chain carries TRBV5-1 and TRBJ2-6; D is undetermined. V was trimmed by 0 bases and J by 1 base, leaving 5 bases between them. This CDR3 region has 15 residues. CDR1 and CDR2 from the germline V gene are SGHRS and YFSETQ. The chain's CDR3 is CASSLAPSGANVLTF. The CDR3, as DNA: TGCGCCAGCAGCTTGGCTCCGTCTGGGGCCAACGTCCTGACTTTC.

This clone has a handful of counts. The chain combines TRBV7-2 with TRBJ2-1; maybe TRBD2 (5 bases). The CDR3 runs to 15 residues. Trimming stripped 1 base from V and 0 bases from J, with 7 bases between. CDR1 and CDR2 from the germline V gene are SGHTA and FQGNSA. CDR3 bases: TGTGCCAGCAGCTTAGGCGGGTTCTCCTACAATGAGCAGTTCTTC. Its translation: CASSLGGFSYNEQFF.

J is TRBJ2-3 and V is TRBV4-1, with 11 positions matching TRBD1. V shed 4 bases and J 6 bases; nucleotides not matched to a gene: 3. Germline V gene data show CDR1 as MGHRA and CDR2 as YSYEKL. The CDR3 covers 14 residues. CDR3 nucleotide sequence: TGCGCCAGCAGCCCGGACAGGGGGCTGGATACGCAGTATTTT. Translation: CASSPDRGLDTQYF.

J is TRBJ2-3 and V is TRBV30; D may be TRBD1 (6 bases). The CDR3 loop spans 11 amino acids. V lost 5 bases and J lost 6, with 9 bases in between. From germline, CDR1 is GTSNPN and CDR2 SVGIG (reference sequence). CDR3 region: CAWGRGDTQYF. The CDR3 bases are TGTGCCTGGGGAAGGGGGGATACGCAGTATTTT. Variable domain in full (rest from reference TRBV30 and TRBJ2-3): SQTIHQWPATLVQPVGSPLSLECTVEGTSNPNLYWYRQAAGRGLQLLFYSVGIGQISSEVPQNLSASRPQDRQFILSSKKLLLSDSGFYLCAWGRGDTQYFGPGTRLTVL.

The chain is built from TRBV29-1 and TRBJ2-2, with D perhaps matching TRBD1 (5 bases). The germline CDR1 and CDR2 sequences are SQVTM and ANQGSEA. This CDR3 is 13 amino acids long. Trimming shortened V by 6 bases and J by 6 bases, and 14 bases separated the two germline ends. The CDR3 region has the DNA TGCAGCGTAATCCAGGGTGGCTCCGGGGAGCTGTTTTTT. As protein: CSVIQGGSGELFF.

The chain couples TRBV29-1 to TRBJ2-1; D possibly corresponds to TRBD1 (5 bases). The CDR3 runs to 14 residues. V gave up 1 base and J gave up 2 bases, with 9 bases separating them. Germline V CDR1 and CDR2: SQVTM, ANQGSEA. The CDR3 reads CSVEGAGTYNEQFF. The DNA of the CDR3 is TGCAGCGTTGAAGGTGCAGGGACCTACAATGAGCAGTTCTTC.

J is TRBJ2-3 and V is TRBV5-1; D might be TRBD2 (5 bases). The CDR3 has 14 amino acids. V shed 0 bases and J shed 4 bases, with 9 bases lying between them. Germline-derived CDR1 and CDR2 are SGHRS and YFSETQ. This CDR3 is CASSLERAPDTQYF. The CDR3 region has the DNA TGCGCCAGCAGCTTGGAGAGGGCTCCAGATACGCAGTATTTT.

This rearrangement joins TRBV30 to TRBJ1-2; TRBD1 agrees at 8 bases. Germline V gene lookup returns CDR1 GTSNPN and CDR2 SVGIG (reference sequence). V was pared by 2 bases and J by 8 bases, with 7 bases of the junction left unmatched. The CDR3 loop spans 13 amino acids. Written as DNA, the CDR3 is TGTGCCTGGAGTTCTAGCAGGGGGCTGGGCTACACCTTC. Translation: CAWSSSRGLGYTF.